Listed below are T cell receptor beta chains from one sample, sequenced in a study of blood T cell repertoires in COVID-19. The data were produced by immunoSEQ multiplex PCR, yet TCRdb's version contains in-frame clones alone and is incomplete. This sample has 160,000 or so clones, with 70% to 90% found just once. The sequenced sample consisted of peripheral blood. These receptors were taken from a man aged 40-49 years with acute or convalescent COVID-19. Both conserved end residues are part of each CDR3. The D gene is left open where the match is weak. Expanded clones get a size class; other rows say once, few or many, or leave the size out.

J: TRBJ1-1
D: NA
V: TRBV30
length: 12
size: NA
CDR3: CAWSPVGTEAFF
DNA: TGTGCCTGGAGTCCTGTCGGCACTGAAGCTTTCTTT

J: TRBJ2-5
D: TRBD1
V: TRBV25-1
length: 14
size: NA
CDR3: CASSAQGAAETQYF
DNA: TGTGCCAGCAGTGCTCAGGGGGCTGCAGAGACCCAGTACTTC

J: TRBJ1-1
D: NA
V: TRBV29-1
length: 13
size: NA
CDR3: CSVLQGVITEAFF
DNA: TGCAGCGTTCTACAGGGTGTAATCACTGAAGCTTTCTTT

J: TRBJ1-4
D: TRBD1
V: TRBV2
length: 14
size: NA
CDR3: CASSDGTGGEKLFF
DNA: TGTGCCAGCAGCGACGGGACAGGGGGCGAAAAACTGTTTTTT

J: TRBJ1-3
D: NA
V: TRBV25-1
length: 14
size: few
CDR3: CASNPGGSGNTIYF
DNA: TGTGCCAGCAACCCGGGGGGTTCTGGAAACACCATATATTTT

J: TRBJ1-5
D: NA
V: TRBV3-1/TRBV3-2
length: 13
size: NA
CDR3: CASSQAGNQPQHF
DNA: TGTGCCAGCAGCCAAGCGGGGAATCAGCCCCAGCATTTT

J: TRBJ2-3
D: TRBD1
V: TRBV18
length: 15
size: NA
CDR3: CASRLQGVSTDTQYF
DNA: TGTGCCAGCCGCCTACAGGGGGTTAGCACAGATACGCAGTATTTT

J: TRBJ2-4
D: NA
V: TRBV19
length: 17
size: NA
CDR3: CASSMGVVQGAKNIQYF
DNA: TGTGCCAGTAGTATGGGAGTCGTACAGGGAGCCAAAAACATTCAGTACTTC

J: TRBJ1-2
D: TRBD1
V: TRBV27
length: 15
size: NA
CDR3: CASSLSARDRPRYTF
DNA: TGTGCCAGCAGTTTATCTGCCCGGGACAGGCCGCGCTACACCTTC

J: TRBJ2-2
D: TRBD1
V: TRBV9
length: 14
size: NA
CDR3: CASSVIGGNGELFF
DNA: TGTGCCAGCAGCGTAATAGGGGGCAACGGGGAGCTGTTTTTT

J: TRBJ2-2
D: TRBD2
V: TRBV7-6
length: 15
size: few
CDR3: CASSVSGGAGGELFF
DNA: TGTGCCAGCAGCGTTAGCGGGGGGGCTGGCGGGGAGCTGTTTTTT

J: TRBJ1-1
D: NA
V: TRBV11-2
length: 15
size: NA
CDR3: CASSFFGRDGTEAFF
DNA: TGTGCCAGCAGCTTTTTCGGCAGGGATGGTACTGAAGCTTTCTTT

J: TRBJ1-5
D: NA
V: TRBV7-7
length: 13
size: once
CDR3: CASSLERGQPQHF
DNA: TGTGCTAGCAGCTTAGAACGGGGTCAGCCCCAGCATTTT

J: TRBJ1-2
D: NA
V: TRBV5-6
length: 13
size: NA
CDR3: CASSLARERGYTF
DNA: TGTGCCAGCAGCTTGGCCCGAGAGAGGGGCTACACCTTC

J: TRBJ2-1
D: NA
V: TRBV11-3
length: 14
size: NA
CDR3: CASSLNRGGNEQFF
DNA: TGTGCCAGCAGCTTAAATAGGGGTGGCAATGAGCAGTTCTTC

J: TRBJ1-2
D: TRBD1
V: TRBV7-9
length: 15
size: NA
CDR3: CASSSAETGMSGYTF
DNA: TGTGCCAGCAGCTCAGCAGAGACAGGGATGAGTGGCTACACCTTC

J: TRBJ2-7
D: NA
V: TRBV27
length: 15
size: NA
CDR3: CASSLWQAVTDEQYF
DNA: TGTGCCAGCAGTTTATGGCAGGCAGTCACGGACGAGCAGTACTTC

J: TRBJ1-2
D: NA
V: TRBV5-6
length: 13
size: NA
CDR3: CASSLGEAYGYTF
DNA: TGTGCCAGCAGCTTAGGGGAAGCCTATGGCTACACCTTC

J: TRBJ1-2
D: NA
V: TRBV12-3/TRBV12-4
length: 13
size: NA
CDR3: CASSLRGGYGYTF
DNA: TGTGCCAGCAGTTTAAGGGGGGGATATGGCTACACCTTC

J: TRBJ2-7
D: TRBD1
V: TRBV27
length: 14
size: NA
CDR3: CASSTRTGGHEQYF
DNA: TGTGCCAGCAGTACTCGGACAGGGGGACACGAGCAGTACTTC

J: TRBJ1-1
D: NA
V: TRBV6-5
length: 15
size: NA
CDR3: CASRMDPGRNTEAFF
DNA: TGTGCCAGCAGGATGGACCCCGGGAGGAACACTGAAGCTTTCTTT

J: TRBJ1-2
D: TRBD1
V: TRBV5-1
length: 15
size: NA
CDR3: CASSLLEGQGAFYTF
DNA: TGCGCCAGCAGCTTATTAGAAGGACAGGGGGCTTTCTACACCTTC

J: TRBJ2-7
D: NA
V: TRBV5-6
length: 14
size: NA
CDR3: CASSSPLLGYEQYF
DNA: TGTGCCAGCAGCTCGCCACTATTAGGTTACGAGCAGTACTTC

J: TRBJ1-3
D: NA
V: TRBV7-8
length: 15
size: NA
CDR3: CASSLVAGAGNTIYF
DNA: TGTGCCAGCAGCTTAGTTGCAGGGGCTGGAAACACCATATATTTT

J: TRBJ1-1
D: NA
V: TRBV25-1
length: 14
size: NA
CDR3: CASSESYGSAEAFF
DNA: TGTGCCAGCAGTGAAAGCTACGGTTCTGCTGAAGCTTTCTTT

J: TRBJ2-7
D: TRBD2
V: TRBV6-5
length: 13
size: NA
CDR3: CASGMGLTYEQYF
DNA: TGTGCCAGCGGGATGGGACTAACGTACGAGCAGTACTTC